This TCR beta chain originates from a study of persistence of HIV-infected CD4 T cells (dated by TCRdb to 2020 to 2022). Concerning the study at large: The study isolated CMV- and HIV-1 Gag-responding CD4+ T cells from ART-treated individuals to examine antigen-driven clonal expansion of HIV-1-infected cells. Peripheral blood samples of up to about 200 mL were taken at multiple time points, with the exception of a couple of participants who underwent leukapheresis at a single time point. The TCR cluster analysis across participants included 8 or 9 participants for CMV and six or seven participants for Gag. The median time the participants had spent on suppressive ART was 8 years. The clonality of all cells in each sorted population was measured by TCRbeta sequencing, and the clonality of infected cells was measured by proviral sequencing. Summary of the overall study and its limitations: Significantly lower TCRbeta richness was observed in CMV- and Gag-responding cells than in anti-CD3/anti-CD28-responding cells, and higher oligoclonality was observed in CMV-responding cells than in CD3/CD28-stimulated and Gag-responding cells. Degenerate expanded CDR3beta sequences were enriched in antigen-responding cells, suggesting convergent selection of CD4+ responses to CMV and Gag. A correlation was observed between TCR oligoclonality and proviral oligoclonality within the same sorted populations. Bulk TCR analyses could not be limited to the rare CMV-responding cells that actually contained HIV-1 proviruses. Only a small number of individuals took part in the study, and only a limited range of antigens was tested.

TCRbeta repertoires were sequenced from genomic DNA with the immunoSEQ hsTCRB assay version 4 in survey mode. Genomic DNA was diluted to 9 to 10 ng/uL, and up to roughly 1 ug per sample was used for TCRbeta sequencing. Under the source paper's analysis protocol: TCRbeta data analysis was done in ImmunoSeq Analyzer 3.0, and diversity was calculated on productive nucleotide rearrangements. The improved Chao index was used to estimate lower-bound TCR diversity, and the Gini coefficient was used to estimate clonality using the Immunarch R package. Nucleotide rearrangements that differed but encoded the same CDR3beta amino acid sequence were counted as separate clonotypes. TCRbeta sequences significantly enriched in antigen-responding cells relative to anti-CD3/anti-CD28-activated cells were identified by differential abundance analysis. Using predicted peptide-MHC specificity as the basis, GLIPH2 grouped TCRs into clusters, both for each participant individually and for the merged data sets that combined participants. The table was pulled from immuneACCESS by TCRdb, which kept in-frame rearrangements only. Such tables lose some clones; where checked, under half of the loss comes from unresolved V genes, and the rest has no known cause. V and J calls and clone size come straight from that table; D and trimming were deduced from the DNA. The sample records just under 65,000 clones, 65% to 80% of which are singletons. About 1.5% of the sample is taken by the ten largest.

Worth noting for this clone: Which antigen it targets is not known. No base qualities exist here, and no much larger clone lies one base off it.

At the junction V is shortened by 4 bases and J by 3 bases; bases outside the gene matches: 7. From the germline V gene, CDR1 is SGHTA and CDR2 is FQGNSA. Reading from cysteine to phenylalanine, the CDR3 counts 16 amino acids. Only the CDR3 portion is preserved as DNA: 48 bases, with reading frame beginning at the first base. The treatment or condition label on this specimen signifies: suppressive antiretroviral therapy. Cells were stimulated with a pool of overlapping HIV-1 Gag 15-mer peptides at approximately 0.98 ug per peptide per mL. Memory CD4+ T cells that did not respond, being CD40L-negative, CD69-negative and CD45RO-high, were sorted as memory populations depleted of antigen-responding cells. HIV-1-infected adults in whom suppressive ART had been started during chronic infection were enrolled as participants. Participants had undetectable plasma HIV-1 RNA below 50 copies/mL for at least 4 years. To be included, participants needed a CD4+ T cell count above 400 cells/uL and a positive CMV serology. Before stimulation, PBMCs were isolated using density centrifugation and depleted of CD8+ T cells. CD8-depleted PBMCs were stimulated for 15 to 20 hours with anti-CD28/CD49d costimulation, CD40-blocking antibody and enfuvirtide to prevent new infections. Cell sorting was performed on a Beckman Coulter MoFlo Legacy or XDP sorter, and dead cells were excluded with propidium iodide. For samples with more than one million cells, genomic DNA was extracted with the QIAamp DNA Mini Kit, and for all other samples the Quick-DNA Microprep Kit was used.

The V gene is TRBV7-2 and the J gene is TRBJ1-3, with 9 junctional bases fitting TRBD1. The specimen comprised CD4+ T cells sorted from PBMCs after approximately 19-hour stimulation, sampled from a patient who received antiretroviral therapy. The cell subset or site tag for this specimen amounts to: CD40L-CD69- CD45RO-high memory CD4 T cells not responding to Gag peptides. The receptor was derived from an adult man with HIV who was CMV-seropositive. The CDR3 is CASSSQGAGYGNTIYF. The nucleotides are TGTGCCAGCAGCTCACAGGGGGCAGGGTATGGAAACACCATATATTTT.